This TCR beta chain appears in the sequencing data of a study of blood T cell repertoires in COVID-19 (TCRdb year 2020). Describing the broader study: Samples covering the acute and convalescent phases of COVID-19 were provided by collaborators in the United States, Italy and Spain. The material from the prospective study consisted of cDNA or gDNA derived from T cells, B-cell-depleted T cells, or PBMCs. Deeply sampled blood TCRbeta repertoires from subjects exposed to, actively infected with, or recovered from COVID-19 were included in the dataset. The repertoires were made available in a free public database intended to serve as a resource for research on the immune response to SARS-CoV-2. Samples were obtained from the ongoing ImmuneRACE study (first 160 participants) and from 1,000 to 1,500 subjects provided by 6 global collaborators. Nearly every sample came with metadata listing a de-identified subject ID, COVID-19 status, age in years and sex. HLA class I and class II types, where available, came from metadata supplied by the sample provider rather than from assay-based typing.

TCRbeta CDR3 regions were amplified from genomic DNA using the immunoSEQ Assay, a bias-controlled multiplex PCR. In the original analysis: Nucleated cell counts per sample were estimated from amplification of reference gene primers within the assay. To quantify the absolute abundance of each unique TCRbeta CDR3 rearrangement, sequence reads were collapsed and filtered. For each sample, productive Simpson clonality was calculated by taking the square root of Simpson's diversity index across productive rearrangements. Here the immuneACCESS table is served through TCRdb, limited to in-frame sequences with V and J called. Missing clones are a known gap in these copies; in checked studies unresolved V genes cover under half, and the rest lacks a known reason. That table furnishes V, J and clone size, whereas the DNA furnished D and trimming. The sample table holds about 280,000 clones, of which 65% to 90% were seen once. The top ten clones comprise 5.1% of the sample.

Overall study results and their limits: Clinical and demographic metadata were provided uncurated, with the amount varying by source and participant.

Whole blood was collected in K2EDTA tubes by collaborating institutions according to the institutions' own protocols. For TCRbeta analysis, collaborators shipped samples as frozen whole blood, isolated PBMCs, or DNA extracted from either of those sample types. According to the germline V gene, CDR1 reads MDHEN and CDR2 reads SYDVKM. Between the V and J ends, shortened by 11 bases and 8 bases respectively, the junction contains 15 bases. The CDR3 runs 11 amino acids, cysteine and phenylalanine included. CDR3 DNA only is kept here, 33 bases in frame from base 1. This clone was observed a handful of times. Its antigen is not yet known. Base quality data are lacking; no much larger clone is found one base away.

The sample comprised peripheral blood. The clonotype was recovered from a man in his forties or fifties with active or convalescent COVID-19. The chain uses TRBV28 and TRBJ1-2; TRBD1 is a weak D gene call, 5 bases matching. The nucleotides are TGTGCCTCCCGGGGGGGTAGCGGCTACACCTTC. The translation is CASRGGSGYTF.